The sequence of this T cell receptor (beta chain) was determined in a study of cytotoxic CD8 clonotypes in ibrutinib-treated CLL. Study context: Among patients, 24 responded partially and 2 completely; some 15 then stayed remitted and some 12 progressed after median approximately 68 months.

The method was immunoSEQ multiplex PCR; TCRdb's version includes in-frame clones alone and lacks a portion of them. The top ten hold 35% to 55% of the sample, which has tens of thousands of clones, more than 70% seen once. CDR3 length: 15 amino acids. CDR1 is WSHSY, CDR2 SAAADI, per germline. Trimming took 3 bases from V and 3 from J, leaving 12 bases between them. This clone was observed a few times. With cryopreserved PBMCs as the source, roughly 1.8 micrograms of genomic DNA went to TCR beta libraries. This sequence joins TRBV10-2 and TRBJ1-5; D may be TRBD1 (6 bases). The material was PBMCs, obtained after 12 months of ibrutinib treatment. The clonotype comes from a human donor with chronic lymphocytic leukemia. The CDR3 DNA follows: TGCGCCAGCAGTGAAAAACAGGGCCTCAATCAGCCCCAGCATTTT. Translation gives CASSEKQGLNQPQHF.